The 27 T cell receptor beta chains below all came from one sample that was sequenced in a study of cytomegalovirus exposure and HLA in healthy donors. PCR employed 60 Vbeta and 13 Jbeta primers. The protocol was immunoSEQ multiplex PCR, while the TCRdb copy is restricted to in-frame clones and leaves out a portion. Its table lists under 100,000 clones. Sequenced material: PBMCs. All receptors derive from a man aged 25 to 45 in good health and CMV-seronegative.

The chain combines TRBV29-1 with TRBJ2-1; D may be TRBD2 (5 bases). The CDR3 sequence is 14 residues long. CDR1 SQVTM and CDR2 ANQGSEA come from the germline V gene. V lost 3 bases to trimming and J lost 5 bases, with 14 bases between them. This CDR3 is CSVDAGKGDNEQFF. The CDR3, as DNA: TGCAGCGTTGATGCCGGGAAAGGAGACAATGAGCAGTTCTTC.

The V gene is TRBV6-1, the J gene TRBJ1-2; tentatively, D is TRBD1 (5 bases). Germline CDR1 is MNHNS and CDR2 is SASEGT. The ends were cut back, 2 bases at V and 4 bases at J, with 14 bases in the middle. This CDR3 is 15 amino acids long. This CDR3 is CASSEMGRLVYGYTF. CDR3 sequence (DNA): TGTGCCAGCAGTGAAATGGGGCGTTTGGTCTATGGCTACACCTTC.

The CDR3 sequence: CASSLGQGLMNTEAFF. CDR3 coding DNA: TGCGCCAGCAGCTTGGGGCAGGGCCTGATGAACACTGAAGCTTTCTTT. The chain has TRBV5-1 and TRBJ1-1, with TRBD1 as a possible D gene (5 bases). This CDR3 has 16 amino acids. Germline V gene data show CDR1 as SGHRS and CDR2 as YFSETQ. V dropped 0 bases and J dropped 0 bases, with 12 bases sitting between them.

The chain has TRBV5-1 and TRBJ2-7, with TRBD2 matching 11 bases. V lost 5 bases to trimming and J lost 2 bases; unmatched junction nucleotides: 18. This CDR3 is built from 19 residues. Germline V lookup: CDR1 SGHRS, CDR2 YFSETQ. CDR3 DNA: TGCGCCAGCAGGCTAGTGGGGACTAGCGGTCCTCCTGGGGCCTACGAGCAGTACTTC. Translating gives CASRLVGTSGPPGAYEQYF.

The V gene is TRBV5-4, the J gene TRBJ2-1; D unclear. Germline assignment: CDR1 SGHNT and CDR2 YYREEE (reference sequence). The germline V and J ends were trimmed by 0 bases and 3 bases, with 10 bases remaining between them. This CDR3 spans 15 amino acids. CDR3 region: CASSLERSLYNEQFF. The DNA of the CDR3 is TGTGCCAGCAGCTTGGAGCGCAGCCTCTACAATGAGCAGTTCTTC.

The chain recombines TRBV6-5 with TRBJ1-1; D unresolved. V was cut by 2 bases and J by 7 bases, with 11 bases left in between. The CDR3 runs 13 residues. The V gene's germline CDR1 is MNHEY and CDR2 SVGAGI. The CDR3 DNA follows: TGTGCCAGCAGTTACCTAGAGTCGGATGAAGCTTTCTTT. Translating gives CASSYLESDEAFF.

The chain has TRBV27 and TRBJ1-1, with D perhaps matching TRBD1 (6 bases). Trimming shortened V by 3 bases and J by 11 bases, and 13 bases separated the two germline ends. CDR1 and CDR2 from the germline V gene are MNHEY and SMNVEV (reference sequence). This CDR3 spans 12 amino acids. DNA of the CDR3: TGTGCCAGCAGTTTGAGGGGGATGGGGGCTTTCTTT. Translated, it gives CASSLRGMGAFF.

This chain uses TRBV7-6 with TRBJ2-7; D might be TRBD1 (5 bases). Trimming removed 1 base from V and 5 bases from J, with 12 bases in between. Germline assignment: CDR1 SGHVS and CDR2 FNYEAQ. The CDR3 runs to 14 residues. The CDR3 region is CASSLEGLQDEQYF. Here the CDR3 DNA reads TGTGCCAGCAGCTTAGAAGGGTTACAGGACGAGCAGTACTTC.

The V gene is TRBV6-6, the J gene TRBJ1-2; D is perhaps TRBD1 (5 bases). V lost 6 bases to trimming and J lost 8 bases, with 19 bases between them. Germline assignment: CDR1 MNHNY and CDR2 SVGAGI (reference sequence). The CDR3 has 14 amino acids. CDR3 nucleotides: TGTGCCAGCAGCCTCGATTCGACAGTGCGGGGCTACACCTTC. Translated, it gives CASSLDSTVRGYTF.

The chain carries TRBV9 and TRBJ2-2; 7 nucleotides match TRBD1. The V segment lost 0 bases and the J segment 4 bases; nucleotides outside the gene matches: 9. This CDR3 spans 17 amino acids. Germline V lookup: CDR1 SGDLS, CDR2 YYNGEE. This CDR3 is CASSVDRGAVGTGELFF. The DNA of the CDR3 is TGTGCCAGCAGCGTAGACAGGGGCGCTGTGGGCACCGGGGAGCTGTTTTTT. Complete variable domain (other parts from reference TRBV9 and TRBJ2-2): DSGVTQTPKHLITATGQRVTLRCSPRSGDLSVYWYQQSLDQGLQFLIQYYNGEERAKGNILERFSAQQFPDLHSELNLSSLELGDSALYFCASSVDRGAVGTGELFFGEGSRLTVL.

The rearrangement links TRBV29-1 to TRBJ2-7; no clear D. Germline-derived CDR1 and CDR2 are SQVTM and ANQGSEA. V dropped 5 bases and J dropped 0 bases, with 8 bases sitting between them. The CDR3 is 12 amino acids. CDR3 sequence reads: CSVSIDSYEQYF. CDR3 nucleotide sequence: TGCAGCGTTTCTATAGACTCCTACGAGCAGTACTTC.

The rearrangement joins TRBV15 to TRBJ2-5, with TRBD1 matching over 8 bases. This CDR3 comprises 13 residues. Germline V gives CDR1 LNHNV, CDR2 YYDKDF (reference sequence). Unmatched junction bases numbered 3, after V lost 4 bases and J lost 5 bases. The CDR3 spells CATSTGGGETQYF. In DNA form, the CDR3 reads TGTGCCACCAGCACAGGGGGCGGGGAGACCCAGTACTTC. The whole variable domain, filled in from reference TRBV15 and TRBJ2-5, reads DAMVIQNPRYQVTQFGKPVTLSCSQTLNHNVMYWYQQKSSQAPKLLFHYYDKDFNNEADTPDNFQSRRPNTSFCFLDIRSPGLGDTAMYLCATSTGGGETQYFGPGTRLLVL.

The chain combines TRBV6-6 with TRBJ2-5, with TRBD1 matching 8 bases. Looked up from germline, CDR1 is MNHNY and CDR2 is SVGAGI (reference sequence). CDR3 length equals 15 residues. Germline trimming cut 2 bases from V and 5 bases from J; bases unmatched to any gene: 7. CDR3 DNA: TGTGCCAGCAGTTACACAGGGGGAATGAGGGAGACCCAGTACTTC. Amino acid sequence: CASSYTGGMRETQYF.

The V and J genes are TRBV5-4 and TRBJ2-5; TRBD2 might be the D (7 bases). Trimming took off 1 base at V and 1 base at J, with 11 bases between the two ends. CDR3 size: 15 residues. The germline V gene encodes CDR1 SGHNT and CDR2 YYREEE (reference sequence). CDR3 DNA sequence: TGTGCCAGCAGCTTGCAGGCGGGGGCCCAAGAGACCCAGTACTTC. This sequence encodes CASSLQAGAQETQYF.

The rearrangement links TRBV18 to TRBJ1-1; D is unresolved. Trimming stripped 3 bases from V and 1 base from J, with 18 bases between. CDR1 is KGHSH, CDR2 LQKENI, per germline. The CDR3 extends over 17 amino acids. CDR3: CASSPLAYMEPNTEAFF. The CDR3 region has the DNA TGTGCCAGCTCACCCCTCGCCTATATGGAGCCGAACACTGAAGCTTTCTTT.

CDR3 nucleotides: TGTGCCAGCTCACCACCGGAGAACACAGATACGCAGTATTTT. Translated: CASSPPENTDTQYF. V usage is TRBV18 and J usage is TRBJ2-3, with D uncertain. Trimming took 0 bases from V and 2 from J, leaving 6 bases between them. This CDR3 has 14 residues. The germline CDR1 and CDR2 sequences are KGHSH and LQKENI.

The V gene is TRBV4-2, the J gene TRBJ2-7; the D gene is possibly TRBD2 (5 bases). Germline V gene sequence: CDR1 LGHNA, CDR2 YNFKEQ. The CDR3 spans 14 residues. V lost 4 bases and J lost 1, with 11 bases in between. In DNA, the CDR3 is TGTGCCAGCAGCCCCCTCGGGGAATCCTACGAGCAGTACTTC. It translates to CASSPLGESYEQYF.

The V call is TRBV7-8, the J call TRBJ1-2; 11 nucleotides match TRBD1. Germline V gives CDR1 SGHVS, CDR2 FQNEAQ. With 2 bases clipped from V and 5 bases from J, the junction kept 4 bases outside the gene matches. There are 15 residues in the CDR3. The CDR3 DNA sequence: TGTGCCAGCAGCTTATCGGGGACAGGGGGGTATGGCTACACCTTC. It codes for CASSLSGTGGYGYTF.

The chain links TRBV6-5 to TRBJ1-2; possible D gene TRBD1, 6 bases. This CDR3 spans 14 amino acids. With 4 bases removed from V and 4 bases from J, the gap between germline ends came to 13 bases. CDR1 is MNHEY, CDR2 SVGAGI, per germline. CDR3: CASSFARGPYGYTF. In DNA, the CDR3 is TGTGCCAGCAGTTTCGCCAGGGGCCCCTATGGCTACACCTTC.

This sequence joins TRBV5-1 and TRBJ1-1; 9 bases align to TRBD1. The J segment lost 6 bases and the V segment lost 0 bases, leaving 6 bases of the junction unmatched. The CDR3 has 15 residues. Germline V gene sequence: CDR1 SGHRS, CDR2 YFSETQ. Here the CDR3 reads CASSLAGQGFAEAFF. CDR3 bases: TGCGCCAGCAGCTTGGCCGGACAGGGGTTCGCTGAAGCTTTCTTT. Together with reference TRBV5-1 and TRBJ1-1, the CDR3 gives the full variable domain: KAGVTQTPRYLIKTRGQQVTLSCSPISGHRSVSWYQQTPGQGLQFLFEYFSETQRNKGNFPGRFSGRQFSNSRSEMNVSTLELGDSALYLCASSLAGQGFAEAFFGQGTRLTVV.

CDR3 bases: TGTGCCAGCAGCCTACAGGGGGCTGACACTGAAGCTTTCTTT. Its translation: CASSLQGADTEAFF. The chain employs TRBV16 and TRBJ1-1; 9 nucleotides agree with TRBD1. Germline V gene data show CDR1 as KGHSY and CDR2 as FQNENV. The trim removed 4 bases at V and 3 bases at J, leaving 3 bases unmatched. This CDR3 spans 14 amino acids.

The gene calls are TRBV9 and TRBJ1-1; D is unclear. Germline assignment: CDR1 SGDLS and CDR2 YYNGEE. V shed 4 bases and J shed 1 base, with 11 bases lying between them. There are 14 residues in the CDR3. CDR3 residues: CASSPEVRNTEAFF. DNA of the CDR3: TGTGCCAGCAGCCCAGAGGTCCGGAACACTGAAGCTTTCTTT.

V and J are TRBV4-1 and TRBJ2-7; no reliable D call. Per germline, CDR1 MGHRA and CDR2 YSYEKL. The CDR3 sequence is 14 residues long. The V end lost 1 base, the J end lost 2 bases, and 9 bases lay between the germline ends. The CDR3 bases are TGCGCCAGCAGCCAAGTCGTCAGTGCCTACGAGCAGTACTTC. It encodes CASSQVVSAYEQYF.

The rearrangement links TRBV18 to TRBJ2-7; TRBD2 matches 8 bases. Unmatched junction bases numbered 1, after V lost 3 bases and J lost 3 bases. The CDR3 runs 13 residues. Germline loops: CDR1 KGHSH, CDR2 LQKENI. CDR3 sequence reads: CASSPGTSYEQYF. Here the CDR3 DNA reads TGTGCCAGCTCACCCGGGACTAGCTACGAGCAGTACTTC.

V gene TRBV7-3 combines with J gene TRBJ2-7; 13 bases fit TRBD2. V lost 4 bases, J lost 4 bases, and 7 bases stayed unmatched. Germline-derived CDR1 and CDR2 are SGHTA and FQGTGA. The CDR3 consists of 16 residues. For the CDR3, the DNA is TGTGCCAGCAGCTCCGGACTAGCGGGAGTGTCTTACGAGCAGTACTTC. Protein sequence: CASSSGLAGVSYEQYF.

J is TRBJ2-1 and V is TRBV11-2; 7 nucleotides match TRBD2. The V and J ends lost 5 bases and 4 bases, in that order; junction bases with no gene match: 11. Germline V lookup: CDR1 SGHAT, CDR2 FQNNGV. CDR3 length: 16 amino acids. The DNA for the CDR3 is TGTGCCAGCAGCCTTTGGCGAGCGGGGAGATACAATGAGCAGTTCTTC. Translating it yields CASSLWRAGRYNEQFF.

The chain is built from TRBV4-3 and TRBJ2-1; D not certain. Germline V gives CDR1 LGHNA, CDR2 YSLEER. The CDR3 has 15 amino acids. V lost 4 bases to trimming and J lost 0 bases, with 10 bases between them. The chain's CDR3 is CASSLQTNSYNEQFF. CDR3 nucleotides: TGCGCCAGCAGCCTGCAGACAAACTCCTACAATGAGCAGTTCTTC.